This note documents a single T cell receptor beta chain sequence. Its matching antigen is unknown. Each bulk PBMC sample had about 350 ng DNA loaded. Using immunoSEQ multiplex PCR, the repertoire was profiled, and TCRdb retains in-frame clones only, with some absent. The sample records about 7,600 clones, about 88% being singletons. The data are from a study of blood T cell dynamics during melanoma immunotherapy. General study points: Clones driving repertoire changes may be melanoma-specific or general immune activation.

Regarding time point: week 3, after first cycle of checkpoint inhibitor. Response was assessed by RECIST 1.1 at 12 weeks, except a couple of rapid progressors. Patients had no prior systemic cancer treatment, immunosuppressants or other active cancers. The sequenced sample was blood, obtained from a patient treated with checkpoint blockade. This TCR was recovered from a human donor with melanoma.

This CDR3 is CAWRNFGDSEQYF. The CDR3 bases are TGTGCCTGGAGAAATTTCGGGGACTCCGAGCAGTACTTC. The chain is built from TRBV30 and TRBJ2-7, with D possibly matching TRBD2 (6 bases). In germline, CDR1 is GTSNPN, CDR2 SVGIG (reference sequence). This CDR3 contains 13 residues. The ends were cut back, 3 bases at V and 6 bases at J, with 15 bases in the middle. Full variable domain (remainder filled in from reference TRBV30 and TRBJ2-7): SQTIHQWPATLVQPVGSPLSLECTVEGTSNPNLYWYRQAAGRGLQLLFYSVGIGQISSEVPQNLSASRPQDRQFILSSKKLLLSDSGFYLCAWRNFGDSEQYFGPGTRLTVT.